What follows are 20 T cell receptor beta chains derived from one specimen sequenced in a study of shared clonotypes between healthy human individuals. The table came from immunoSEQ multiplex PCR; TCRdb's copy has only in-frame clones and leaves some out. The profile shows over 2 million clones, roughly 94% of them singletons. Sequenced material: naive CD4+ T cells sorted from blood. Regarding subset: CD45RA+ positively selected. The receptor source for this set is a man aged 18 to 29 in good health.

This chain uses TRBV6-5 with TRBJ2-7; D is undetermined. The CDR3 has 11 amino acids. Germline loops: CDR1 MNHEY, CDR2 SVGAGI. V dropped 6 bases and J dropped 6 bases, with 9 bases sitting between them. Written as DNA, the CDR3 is TGTGCCAGCAGGCCCCCAGCCGAGCAGTACTTC. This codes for CASRPPAEQYF.

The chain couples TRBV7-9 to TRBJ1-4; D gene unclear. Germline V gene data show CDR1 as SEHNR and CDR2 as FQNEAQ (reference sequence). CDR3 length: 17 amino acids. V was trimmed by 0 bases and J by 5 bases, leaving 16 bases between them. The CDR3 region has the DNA TGTGCCAGCAGCTTAGCGGCTTTGGCCAGGAAAAATGAAAAACTGTTTTTT. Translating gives CASSLAALARKNEKLFF.

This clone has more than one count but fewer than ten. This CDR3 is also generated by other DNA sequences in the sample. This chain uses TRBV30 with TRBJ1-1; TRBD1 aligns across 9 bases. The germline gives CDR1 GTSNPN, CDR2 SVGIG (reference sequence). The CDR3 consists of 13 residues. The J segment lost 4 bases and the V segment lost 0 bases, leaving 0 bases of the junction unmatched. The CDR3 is CAWSVTGGTEAFF. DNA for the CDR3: TGTGCCTGGAGTGTGACAGGGGGCACTGAAGCTTTCTTT. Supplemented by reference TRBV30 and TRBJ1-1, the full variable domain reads SQTIHQWPATLVQPVGSPLSLECTVEGTSNPNLYWYRQAAGRGLQLLFYSVGIGQISSEVPQNLSASRPQDRQFILSSKKLLLSDSGFYLCAWSVTGGTEAFFGQGTRLTVV.

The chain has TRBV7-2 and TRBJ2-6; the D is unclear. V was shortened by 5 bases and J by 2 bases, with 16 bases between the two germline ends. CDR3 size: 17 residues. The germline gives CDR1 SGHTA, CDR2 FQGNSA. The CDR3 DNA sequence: TGTGCCAGCAGCCCCCTTGGGGAAGGCACTGGGGCCAACGTCCTGACTTTC. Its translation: CASSPLGEGTGANVLTF.

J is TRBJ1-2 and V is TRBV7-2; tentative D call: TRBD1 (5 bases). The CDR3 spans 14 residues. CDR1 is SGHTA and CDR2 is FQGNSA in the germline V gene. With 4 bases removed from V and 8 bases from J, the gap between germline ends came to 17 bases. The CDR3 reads CASSSGGSRVGYTF. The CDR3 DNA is TGTGCCAGCAGCTCCGGGGGTTCCAGGGTGGGCTACACCTTC. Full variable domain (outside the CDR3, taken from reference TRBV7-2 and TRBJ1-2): GAGVSQSPSNKVTEKGKDVELRCDPISGHTALYWYRQSLGQGLEFLIYFQGNSAPDKSGLPSDRFSAERTGGSVSTLTIQRTQQEDSAVYLCASSSGGSRVGYTFGSGTRLTVV.

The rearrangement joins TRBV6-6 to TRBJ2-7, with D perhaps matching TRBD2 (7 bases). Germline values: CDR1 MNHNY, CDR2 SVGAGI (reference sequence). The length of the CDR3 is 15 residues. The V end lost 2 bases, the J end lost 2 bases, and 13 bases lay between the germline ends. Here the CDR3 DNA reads TGTGCCAGCAGTTACGGGGGCGGGAGCGCCTACGAGCAGTACTTC. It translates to CASSYGGGSAYEQYF.

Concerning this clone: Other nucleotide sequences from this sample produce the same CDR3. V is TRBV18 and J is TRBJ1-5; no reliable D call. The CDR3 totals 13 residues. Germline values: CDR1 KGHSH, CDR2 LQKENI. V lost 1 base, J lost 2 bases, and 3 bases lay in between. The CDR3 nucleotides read TGTGCCAGCTCACCACAGGGCAATCAGCCCCAGCATTTT. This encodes CASSPQGNQPQHF.

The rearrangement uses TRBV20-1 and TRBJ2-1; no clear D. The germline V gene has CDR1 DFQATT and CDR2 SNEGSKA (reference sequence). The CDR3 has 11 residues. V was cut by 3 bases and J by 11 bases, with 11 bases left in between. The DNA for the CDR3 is TGCAGTGCTAGGCAGGCCAGTCAGCAGTTCTTC. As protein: CSARQASQQFF.

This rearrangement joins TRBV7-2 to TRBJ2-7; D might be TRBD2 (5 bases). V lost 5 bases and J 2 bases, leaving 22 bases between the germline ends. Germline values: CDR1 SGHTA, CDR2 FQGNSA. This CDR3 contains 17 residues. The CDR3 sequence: CASSDPGRGRRTYEQYF. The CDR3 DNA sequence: TGTGCCAGCAGCGACCCTGGTCGGGGTAGAAGAACCTACGAGCAGTACTTC.

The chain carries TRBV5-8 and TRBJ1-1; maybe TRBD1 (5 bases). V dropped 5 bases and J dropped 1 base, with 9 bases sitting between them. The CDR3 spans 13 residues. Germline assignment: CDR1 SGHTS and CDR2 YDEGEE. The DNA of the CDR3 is TGTGCCAGCAGGCAACAGGCGAACACTGAAGCTTTCTTT. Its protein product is CASRQQANTEAFF.

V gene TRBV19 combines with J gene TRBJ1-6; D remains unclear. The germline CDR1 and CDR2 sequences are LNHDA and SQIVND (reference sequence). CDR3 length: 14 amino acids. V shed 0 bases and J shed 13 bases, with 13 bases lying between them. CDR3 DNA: TGTGCCAGTAGTATAGATACATATCTAAAGCCCCTCCACTTT. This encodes CASSIDTYLKPLHF.

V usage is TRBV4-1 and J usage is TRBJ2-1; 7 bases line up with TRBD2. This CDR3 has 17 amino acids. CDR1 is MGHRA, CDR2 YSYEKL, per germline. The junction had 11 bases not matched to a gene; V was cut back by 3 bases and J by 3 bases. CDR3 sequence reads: CASSQAPTSVLYNEQFF. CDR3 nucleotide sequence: TGCGCCAGCAGCCAGGCACCTACTAGCGTACTCTACAATGAGCAGTTCTTC.

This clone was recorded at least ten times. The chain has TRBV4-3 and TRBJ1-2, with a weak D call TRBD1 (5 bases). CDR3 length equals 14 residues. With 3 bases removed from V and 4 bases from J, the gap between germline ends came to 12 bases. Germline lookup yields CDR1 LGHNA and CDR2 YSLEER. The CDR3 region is CASSQDITGYGYTF. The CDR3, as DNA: TGCGCCAGCAGCCAGGACATCACGGGCTATGGCTACACCTTC.

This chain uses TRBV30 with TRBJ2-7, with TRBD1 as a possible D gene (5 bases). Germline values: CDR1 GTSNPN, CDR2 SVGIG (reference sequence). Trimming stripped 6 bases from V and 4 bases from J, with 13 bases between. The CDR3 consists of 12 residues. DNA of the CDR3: TGTGCCTGTGATCTTTCAGGGTACGAGCAGTACTTC. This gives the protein CACDLSGYEQYF.

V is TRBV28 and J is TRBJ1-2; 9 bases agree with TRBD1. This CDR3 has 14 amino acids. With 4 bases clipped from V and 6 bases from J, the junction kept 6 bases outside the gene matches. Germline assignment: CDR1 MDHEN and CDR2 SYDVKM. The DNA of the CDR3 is TGTGCCAGCAGTTACAGGGACAGGGACAATGGCTACACCTTC. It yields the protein CASSYRDRDNGYTF.

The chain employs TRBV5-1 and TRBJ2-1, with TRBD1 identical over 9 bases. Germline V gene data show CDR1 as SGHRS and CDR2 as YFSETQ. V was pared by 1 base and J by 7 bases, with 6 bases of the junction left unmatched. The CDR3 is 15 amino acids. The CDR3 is CASSLFRDRANEQFF. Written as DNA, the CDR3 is TGCGCCAGCAGCTTGTTTAGGGACAGGGCAAATGAGCAGTTCTTC.

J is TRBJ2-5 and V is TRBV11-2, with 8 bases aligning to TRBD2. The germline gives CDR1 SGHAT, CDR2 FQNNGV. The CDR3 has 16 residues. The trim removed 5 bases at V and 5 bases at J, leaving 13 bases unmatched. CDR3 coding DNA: TGTGCCAGCAGCCCCGGGGCTAGCGGGTTTATGGAGACCCAGTACTTC. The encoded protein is CASSPGASGFMETQYF. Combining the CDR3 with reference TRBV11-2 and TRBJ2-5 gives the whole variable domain EAGVAQSPRYKIIEKRQSVAFWCNPISGHATLYWYQQILGQGPKLLIQFQNNGVVDDSQLPKDRFSAERLKGVDSTLKIQPAKLEDSAVYLCASSPGASGFMETQYFGPGTRLLVL.

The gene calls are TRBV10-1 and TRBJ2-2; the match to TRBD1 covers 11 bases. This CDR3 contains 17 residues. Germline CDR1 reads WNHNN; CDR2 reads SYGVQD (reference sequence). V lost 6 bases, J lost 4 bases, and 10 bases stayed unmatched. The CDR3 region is CASSGTGGESSTGELFF. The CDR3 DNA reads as TGCGCCAGCAGCGGGACAGGGGGAGAATCGAGCACCGGGGAGCTGTTTTTT.

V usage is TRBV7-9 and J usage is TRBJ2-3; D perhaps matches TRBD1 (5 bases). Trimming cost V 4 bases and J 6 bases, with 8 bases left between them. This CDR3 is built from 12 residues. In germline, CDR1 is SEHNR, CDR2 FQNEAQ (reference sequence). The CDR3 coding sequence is TGTGCCAGCAGCTACAAGGGGGATACGCAGTATTTT. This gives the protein CASSYKGDTQYF.

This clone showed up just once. As DNA, the CDR3 is TGCAGCGTTGTGCCCAGCGGACAAGAGACCCAGTACTTC. Translation: CSVVPSGQETQYF. The chain is built from TRBV29-1 and TRBJ2-5, with D tentatively TRBD2 (5 bases). Trimming removed 4 bases from V and 2 bases from J, with 11 bases in between. The germline CDR1 and CDR2 sequences are SQVTM and ANQGSEA. This CDR3 contains 13 residues.